A single sample is the source of the 29 T cell receptor beta chains below, sequenced in a study of CXCR3-negative and CXCR3-positive naive CD8 T cells. 5' RACE that incorporated UMI labels was used to prepare the TRB cDNA libraries. TCRdb re-called the 5' RACE reads and catalogs CDR3 proteins one per entry, DNA excluded. Its table records approximately 5,400 distinct CDR3 sequences. Sequenced sample: naive CXCR3- CD8+ T cells from blood. Subset: CD45RO-CCR7+CD27+CD95- naive CD8+ T cells lacking CXCR3 (TNR3-). The receptors were gathered from a human donor in good health. Some clones in this sample may be carry-over from other donors' samples.

By frequency, this clonotype is medium-sized. The V call is TRBV20-1, the J call TRBJ2-1; no DNA is available, so the TRBD1 call from TCRdb remains unchecked. From germline, CDR1 is DFQATT and CDR2 SNEGSKA (reference sequence). The CDR3 extends over 17 amino acids. The CDR3 reads CSARGFRDRFPDNEQFF.

By frequency, this clonotype is medium-sized. This chain joins TRBV29-1 and TRBJ2-1; the TCRdb D gene call, TRBD1, has no DNA to confirm it. Germline lookup yields CDR1 SQVTM and CDR2 ANQGSEA. The CDR3 covers 13 residues. CDR3 region: CSVVEGAFVEQFF.

This clonotype is called medium-sized based on its frequency. V is TRBV29-1 and J is TRBJ2-7; TCRdb calls TRBD2, which cannot be checked without DNA. This CDR3 is 11 amino acids long. Germline values: CDR1 SQVTM, CDR2 ANQGSEA. The CDR3 loop is CSGRYNYEQYF.

According to its frequency, this clonotype is medium-sized. The V call is TRBV29-1, the J call TRBJ2-7; TCRdb's D call, TRBD1, is unchecked because there is no DNA. CDR1 and CDR2 from the germline V gene are SQVTM and ANQGSEA. The CDR3 extends over 12 amino acids. The CDR3 is CSVGPQGHEQYF.

The rearrangement links TRBV20-1 to TRBJ2-7; TCRdb gives TRBD2 as the D gene, but with no DNA this cannot be confirmed. The length of the CDR3 is 16 residues. In germline, CDR1 is DFQATT, CDR2 SNEGSKA (reference sequence). CDR3 sequence reads: CSARKGRRESSYEQYF.

In terms of frequency, this clonotype is medium-sized (0.01 to 0.1%). This sequence joins TRBV19 and TRBJ2-1; the TRBD1 assignment by TCRdb is unverifiable without DNA. CDR1 is LNHDA and CDR2 is SQIVND in the germline V gene (reference sequence). This CDR3 has 15 residues. CDR3 sequence: CASSISGTGYNEQFF. Combining the CDR3 with reference TRBV19 and TRBJ2-1 gives the whole variable domain DGGITQSPKYLFRKEGQNVTLSCEQNLNHDAMYWYRQDPGQGLRLIYYSQIVNDFQKGDIAEGYSVSREKKESFPLTVTSAQKNPTAFYLCASSISGTGYNEQFFGPGTRLTVL.

According to its frequency, this clonotype is medium-sized. This chain connects TRBV6-5 to TRBJ2-5. In germline, CDR1 is MNHEY, CDR2 SVGAGI. CDR3 length equals 13 residues. The CDR3 reads CASSNNYQETQYF.

The chain couples TRBV7-9 to TRBJ2-3; the TCRdb call, TRBD1, lacks DNA for checking. The germline V gene encodes CDR1 SEHNR and CDR2 FQNEAQ (reference sequence). This CDR3 has 17 amino acids. The CDR3 loop is CASSFHETTGDQDTQYF.

Frequency places this clonotype as medium-sized (0.01 to 0.1%). The chain joins TRBV28 to TRBJ1-5; lacking DNA, the TRBD1 call made by TCRdb goes unchecked. Germline-derived CDR1 and CDR2 are MDHEN and SYDVKM. The CDR3 length is 17 residues. The CDR3 here is CASSPGLTGGAGQPQHF.

This clonotype is called medium-sized based on its frequency. The chain carries TRBV10-3 and TRBJ2-1; TCRdb's D gene call, TRBD2, goes unchecked for lack of DNA. Germline assignment: CDR1 ENHRY and CDR2 SYGVKD. CDR3 size: 16 residues. The chain's CDR3 is CAISAASGSSYNEQFF.

Frequency places this clonotype as medium-sized. The chain links TRBV29-1 to TRBJ2-7; TCRdb reports TRBD2, a call that lacks DNA to check it against. Looked up from germline, CDR1 is SQVTM and CDR2 is ANQGSEA. This CDR3 has 14 amino acids. CDR3 in amino acids: CSAGGGGTVIEQYF.

The chain carries TRBV2 and TRBJ2-1; TCRdb reports TRBD1, a call that lacks DNA to check it against. Germline CDR1 and CDR2: SNHLY and FYNNEI. CDR3 size: 14 residues. CDR3 amino acids: CASSGTDSYNEQFF.

The V gene is TRBV14, the J gene TRBJ2-1. The CDR3 runs to 12 residues. The germline V gene has CDR1 SGHDN and CDR2 FVKESK. This CDR3 is CASSDGWNEQFF.

Considering frequency, this clonotype is medium-sized (0.01 to 0.1%). The rearrangement uses TRBV29-1 and TRBJ1-2. The CDR3 totals 17 residues. Per germline, CDR1 SQVTM and CDR2 ANQGSEA. The CDR3 sequence is CSVEERDSGQSDYGYTF. Full variable domain (rest looked up from reference TRBV29-1 and TRBJ1-2): SAVISQKPSRDICQRGTSLTIQCQVDSQVTMMFWYRQQPGQSLTLIATANQGSEATYESGFVIDKFPISRPNLTFSTLTVSNMSPEDSSIYLCSVEERDSGQSDYGYTFGSGTRLTVV.

J is TRBJ2-1 and V is TRBV20-1; the D call of TRBD2 rests on TCRdb alone, since no DNA is present to check it. This CDR3 spans 15 amino acids. Germline CDR1 reads DFQATT; CDR2 reads SNEGSKA (reference sequence). CDR3 protein: CSAIQGLAGAYEQFF.

This clonotype registers medium-sized (0.01 to 0.1%) by frequency. This chain's CDR3 is CASSFATGEAFF. The chain combines TRBV7-3 with TRBJ1-1; with no DNA, the TCRdb D assignment of TRBD1 cannot be verified. The CDR3 covers 12 residues. Germline CDR1 and CDR2: SGHTA and FQGTGA.

This clonotype shows up as medium-sized by frequency. This chain uses TRBV29-1 with TRBJ2-7; the TRBD2 assignment by TCRdb is unverifiable without DNA. Germline CDR1 and CDR2: SQVTM and ANQGSEA. The CDR3 covers 14 residues. CDR3 region: CSVRQGGQAYEQYF.

This clonotype ranks as medium-sized in terms of frequency. The V call is TRBV2, the J call TRBJ2-3. The CDR3 spans 16 residues. From germline, CDR1 is SNHLY and CDR2 FYNNEI. The CDR3: CASSEGRTPSTDTQYF.

This clonotype shows up as medium-sized by frequency. The chain joins TRBV25-1 to TRBJ1-1. The CDR3 totals 14 residues. CDR1 MGHDK and CDR2 SYGVNS come from the germline V gene. The CDR3 sequence: CASSDPGVATEAFF.

The chain couples TRBV2 to TRBJ1-2. Germline loops: CDR1 SNHLY, CDR2 FYNNEI. The CDR3 runs to 11 residues. The CDR3 loop is CADRKASGYTF.

The J gene is TRBJ1-1, the V gene TRBV15. The germline V gene has CDR1 LNHNV and CDR2 YYDKDF (reference sequence). The CDR3 has 15 amino acids. CDR3 sequence: CATSRGAQLNTEAFF.

This clonotype is labeled medium-sized based on frequency. The chain joins TRBV15 to TRBJ2-5; TCRdb's assignment of TRBD1 cannot be checked, as there is no DNA. Germline loops: CDR1 LNHNV, CDR2 YYDKDF (reference sequence). The CDR3 runs to 14 residues. CDR3 loop: CATRGWRTQETQYF.

The chain links TRBV29-1 to TRBJ2-5. The germline V gene encodes CDR1 SQVTM and CDR2 ANQGSEA. The CDR3 loop spans 14 amino acids. CDR3: CSVQPSGVQETQYF.

According to its frequency, this clonotype is medium-sized. V usage is TRBV7-9 and J usage is TRBJ2-5. The CDR3 sequence is 15 residues long. The V gene's germline CDR1 is SEHNR and CDR2 FQNEAQ (reference sequence). This chain's CDR3 is CASSPRLYLQETQYF.

This clonotype ranks as medium-sized in terms of frequency. The genes are TRBV29-1 and TRBJ2-4; checking the TCRdb D call of TRBD2 is not possible without DNA. Germline values: CDR1 SQVTM, CDR2 ANQGSEA. The CDR3 consists of 15 residues. The CDR3 here is CSVEMAFPAKNIQYF. Looking up the rest from reference TRBV29-1 and TRBJ2-4 gives the full variable domain: SAVISQKPSRDICQRGTSLTIQCQVDSQVTMMFWYRQQPGQSLTLIATANQGSEATYESGFVIDKFPISRPNLTFSTLTVSNMSPEDSSIYLCSVEMAFPAKNIQYFGAGTRLSVL.

The rearrangement joins TRBV29-1 to TRBJ2-3; TCRdb returns TRBD1, unconfirmable since there is no DNA. From germline, CDR1 is SQVTM and CDR2 ANQGSEA. The CDR3 runs 12 residues. CDR3: CSDGTAVDTQYF.

In terms of frequency, this clonotype is medium-sized. The chain is built from TRBV11-2 and TRBJ2-7. The CDR3 is 14 residues long. Per germline, CDR1 SGHAT and CDR2 FQNNGV. The CDR3 sequence is CASSTGVGLYEQYF.

The gene calls are TRBV20-1 and TRBJ2-5. The CDR3 is 13 amino acids. Germline V lookup: CDR1 DFQATT, CDR2 SNEGSKA (reference sequence). CDR3 sequence reads: CSATGSAQETQYF.

Judged by frequency, this clonotype is medium-sized. V gene TRBV29-1 combines with J gene TRBJ2-1. The CDR3 has 14 amino acids. The V gene's germline CDR1 is SQVTM and CDR2 ANQGSEA. CDR3 amino acids: CSVPLGSSYNEQFF.